This entry lists 3 T cell receptor beta chains sequenced from one sample in a study of cytomegalovirus exposure and HLA in healthy donors. The PCR employed 60 Vbeta primers together with 13 Jbeta primers. Produced via immunoSEQ multiplex PCR; TCRdb's table is partial and in-frame only. The sample contains 110,000 or so clones, roughly two thirds of which appear only once. The sample taken for sequencing was PBMCs. The receptors originated from a man between 18 and 29 years old in good health and CMV-seropositive.

V and J are TRBV11-3 and TRBJ2-1, with D unresolved. Per germline, CDR1 SGHNT and CDR2 YENEEA. This CDR3 is built from 11 residues. Trimming pared 5 bases from V and 5 bases from J, leaving 4 bases between. The CDR3 loop reads CASSVDNEQFF. CDR3 nucleotides: TGTGCCAGCAGCGTCGACAATGAGCAGTTCTTC.

The chain carries TRBV5-4 and TRBJ2-5; D unclear. The CDR3 consists of 14 residues. Germline V lookup: CDR1 SGHNT, CDR2 YYREEE (reference sequence). V lost 0 bases and J lost 3, with 9 bases in between. CDR3 sequence reads: CASSLATIEETQYF. CDR3 in DNA: TGTGCCAGCAGCTTGGCTACTATCGAAGAGACCCAGTACTTC.

This clone was picked up one time. The chain links TRBV11-2 to TRBJ1-2, with a possible D match to TRBD1 (6 bases). V was shortened by 3 bases and J by 8 bases, with 19 bases between the two germline ends. CDR1 and CDR2 from the germline V gene are SGHAT and FQNNGV. This CDR3 comprises 15 residues. Here the CDR3 reads CASSFELGAMNGYTF. The DNA of the CDR3 is TGTGCCAGCAGCTTTGAGCTGGGGGCAATGAACGGCTACACCTTC.